The entry below gives a single T cell receptor beta chain sequence along with its context. This record comes from a study of blood T cells in healthy people across ages. For the second PCR, which ran for 7 to 11 cycles, a sample-barcoded 5' primer and a J-beta primer mix were used. TCRdb used MiXCR to reprocess the 5' RACE reads, holding one entry per CDR3 protein. This sample yields 750,000 to 950,000 distinct CDR3 sequences, of which about a quarter are seen a single time; around 2.9% belongs to the top ten. The data also belong to a second study, concerning T cells of mothers and their children. From that study: Researchers found no T cell clones that were persistent and microchimeric.

The clonotype was recovered from a boy between 10 and 17 years old in good health. The sample taken for sequencing was blood.

The CDR3 loop is CSARDSKGNNEQFF. CDR3 DNA: TGCAGTGCTAGAGATAGTAAAGGGAACAATGAGCAGTTCTTC. The V call is TRBV20-1, the J call TRBJ2-5, with D hard to call. The J call is doubtful: the DNA matches TRBJ2-1 better. The CDR3 loop spans 14 amino acids. Looked up from germline, CDR1 is DFQATT and CDR2 is SNEGSKA (reference sequence).